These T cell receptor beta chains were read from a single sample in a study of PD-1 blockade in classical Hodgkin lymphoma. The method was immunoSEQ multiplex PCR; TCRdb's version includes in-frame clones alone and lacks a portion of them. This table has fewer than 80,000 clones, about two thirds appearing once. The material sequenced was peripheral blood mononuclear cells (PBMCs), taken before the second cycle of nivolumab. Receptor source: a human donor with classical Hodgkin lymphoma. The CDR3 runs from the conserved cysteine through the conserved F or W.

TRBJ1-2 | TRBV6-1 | CASSADRAGYTF
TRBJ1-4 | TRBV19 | CASTRTGVDEKLFF
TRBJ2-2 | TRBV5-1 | CASSSNTGELFF
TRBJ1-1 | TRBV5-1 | CASSLADRGYEAFF
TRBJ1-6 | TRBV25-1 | CASRWTSGNSPLHF
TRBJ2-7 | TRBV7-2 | CASSSPPDEQYF
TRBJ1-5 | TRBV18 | CASSPLGTVLNQPQHF
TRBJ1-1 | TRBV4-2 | CASSQDHSGTGGEAFF
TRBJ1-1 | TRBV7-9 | CASRGDKLENTEAFF
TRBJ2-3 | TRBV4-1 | CASSPRLAGVEDTQYF
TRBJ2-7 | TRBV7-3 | CASSLTPVTGGYEQYF
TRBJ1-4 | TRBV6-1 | CASSELNSGTGYEKLFF
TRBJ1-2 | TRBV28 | CASIGGGFGGYTF
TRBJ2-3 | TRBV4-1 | CASSPNGSGRERGTDTQYF
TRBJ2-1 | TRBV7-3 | CASSSSGGADEQFF
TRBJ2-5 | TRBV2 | CASKSGTPVGETQYF
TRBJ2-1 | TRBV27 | CASSYDRGTSRQFF
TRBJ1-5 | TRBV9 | CASSPSRGHQPQHF
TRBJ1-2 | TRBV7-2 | CASSSRVGGYTF
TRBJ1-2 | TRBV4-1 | CASSHPTALYGYTF
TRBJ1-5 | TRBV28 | CASGDGGVVRPQHF
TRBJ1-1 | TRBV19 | CASNRAVNTEAFF
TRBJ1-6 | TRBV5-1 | CASSLRDRGLSPLHF
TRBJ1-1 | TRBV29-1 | CSVASRRENTEAFF
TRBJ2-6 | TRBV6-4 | CASGEQGAGANVLTF
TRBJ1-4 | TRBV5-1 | CASSLGYGQPLRNRVDATNEKLFF
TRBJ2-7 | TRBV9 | CASSVEGVPTYEQYF
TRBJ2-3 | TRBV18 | CASSPTGTSGPSDTQYF
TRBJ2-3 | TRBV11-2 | CASSLESTNLATQYF
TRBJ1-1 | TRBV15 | CATSRDRQTQAFF
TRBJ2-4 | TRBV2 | CATRPVALAKNIQYF
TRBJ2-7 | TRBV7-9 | CASSSLPGQGANEQYF
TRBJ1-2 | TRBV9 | CASSVDPTGAYGYTF
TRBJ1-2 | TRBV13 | CASSPDRANRNYGYTF
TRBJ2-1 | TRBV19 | CASSWGWREQFF
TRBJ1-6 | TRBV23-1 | CASSHEDRGNSPLHF
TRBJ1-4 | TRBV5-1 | CASSLAATNEKLFF
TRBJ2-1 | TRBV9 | CASSVGGTSWTNNEQFF
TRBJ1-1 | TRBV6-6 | CASNVRGVDTEAFF
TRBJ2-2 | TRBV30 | CAWSVYGSGRTGELFF
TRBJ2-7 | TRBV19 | CASSRVGAYEQYF
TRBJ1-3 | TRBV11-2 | CASSLGLQGWYGNTIYF
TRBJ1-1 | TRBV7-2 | CASSPGQGARAFF
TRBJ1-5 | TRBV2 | CASSGIRDGNQPQHF
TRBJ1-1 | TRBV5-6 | CASSPGLISNTEAFF
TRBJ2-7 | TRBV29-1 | CSARSSGSYEQYF
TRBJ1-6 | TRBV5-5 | CASSHQGRFSPLHF
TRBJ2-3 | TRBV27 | CASSLSLGTGSTDTQYF
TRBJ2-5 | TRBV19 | CASSIGLQETQYF
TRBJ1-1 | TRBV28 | CASTYRMGGRTEAFF
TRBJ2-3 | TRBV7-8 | CASSFWTSGRTDTQYF
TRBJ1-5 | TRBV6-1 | CALQGGRNQPQHF
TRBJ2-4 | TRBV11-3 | CASSLGRWATKNIQYF
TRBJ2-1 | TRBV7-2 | CASSSPPGRTEQFF
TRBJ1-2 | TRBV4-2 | CASSLVGGLQSYGYTF